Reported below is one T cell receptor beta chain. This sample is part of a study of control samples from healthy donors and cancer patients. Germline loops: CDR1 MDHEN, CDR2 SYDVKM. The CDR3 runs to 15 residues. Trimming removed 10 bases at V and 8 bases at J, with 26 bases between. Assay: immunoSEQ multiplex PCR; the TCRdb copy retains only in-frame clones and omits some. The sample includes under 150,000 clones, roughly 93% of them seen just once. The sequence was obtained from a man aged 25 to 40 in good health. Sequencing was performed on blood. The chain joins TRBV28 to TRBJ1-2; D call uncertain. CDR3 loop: CAITKYETAEGGYTF. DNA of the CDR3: TGTGCCATCACGAAGTACGAGACCGCCGAAGGGGGCTACACCTTC.